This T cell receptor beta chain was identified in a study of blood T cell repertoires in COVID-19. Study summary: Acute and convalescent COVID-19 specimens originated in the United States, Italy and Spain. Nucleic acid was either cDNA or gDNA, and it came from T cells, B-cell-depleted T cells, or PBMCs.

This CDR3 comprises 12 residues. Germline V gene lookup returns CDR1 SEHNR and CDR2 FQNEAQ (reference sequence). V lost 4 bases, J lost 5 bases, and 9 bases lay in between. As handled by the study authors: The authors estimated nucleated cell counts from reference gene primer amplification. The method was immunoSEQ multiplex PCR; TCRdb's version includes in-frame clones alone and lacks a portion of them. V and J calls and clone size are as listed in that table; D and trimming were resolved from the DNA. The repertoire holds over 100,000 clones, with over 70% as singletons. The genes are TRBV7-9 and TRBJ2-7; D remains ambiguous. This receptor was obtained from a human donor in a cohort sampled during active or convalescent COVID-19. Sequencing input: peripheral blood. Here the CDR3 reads CASSSRRHEQYF. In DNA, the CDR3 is TGTGCCAGCAGCTCTAGAAGGCACGAGCAGTACTTC.